This T cell receptor beta chain was captured by sequencing in a study of T-cell memory formation after mild COVID-19. Overall study: There were largely donor-specific TCR clusters. Study observations and caveats: A balance of CD4 and CD8 characterized clones contracting day 15 to 85, whereas later expanders leaned CD4+.

In regard to this clonotype: Its specificity is not known.

TCRdb reprocessed the 5' RACE reads via MiXCR and lists one record per CDR3 protein. The table shows over 150,000 distinct CDR3 sequences, with around 20% occurring only once. The TCR was taken from a man aged 18-30 years who had mild COVID-19 (a few samples of this study predate the infection). Cell type and time point are not known. Sample: PBMCs or a T cell subset sorted from them (not recorded which).

CDR3 residues: CASSLGELSYEQYV. The CDR3 DNA sequence: TGTGCCAGCAGCTTAGGGGAGCTCTCCTACGAGCAGTACGTC. The chain joins TRBV7-2 to TRBJ2-7; the D gene is possibly TRBD2 (5 bases). V was shortened by 1 base and J by 0 bases, with 7 bases between the two germline ends. CDR1 is SGHTA and CDR2 is FQGNSA in the germline V gene. The CDR3 extends over 14 amino acids.